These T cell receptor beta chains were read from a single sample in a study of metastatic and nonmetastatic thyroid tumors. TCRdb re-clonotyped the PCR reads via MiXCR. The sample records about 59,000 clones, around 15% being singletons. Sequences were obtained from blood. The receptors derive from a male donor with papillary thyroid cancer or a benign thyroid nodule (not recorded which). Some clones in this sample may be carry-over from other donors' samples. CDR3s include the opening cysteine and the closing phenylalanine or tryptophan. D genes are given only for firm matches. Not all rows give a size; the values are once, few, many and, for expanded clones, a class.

cdr3_aa: CASSLEGAMFGELFF
cdr3_nt: TGTGCCAGCAGTTTGGAGGGGGCCATGTTCGGGGAGCTGTTTTTT
v_call: TRBV28
j_call: TRBJ2-2
d_call: -
clone_size: many

cdr3_aa: CASSLDQGLNGNEQFF
cdr3_nt: TGTGCCAGCAGCTTAGATCAGGGGCTAAATGGCAATGAGCAGTTCTTC
v_call: TRBV11-2
j_call: TRBJ2-1
d_call: -
clone_size: many

cdr3_aa: CASSLVSGGAMNEQFF
cdr3_nt: TGTGCCAGCAGTTTAGTTAGCGGGGGGGCTATGAATGAGCAGTTCTTC
v_call: TRBV12-3/TRBV12-4
j_call: TRBJ2-1
d_call: TRBD2
clone_size: many

cdr3_aa: CASSSGQGLYEQYF
cdr3_nt: TGTGCCAGCAGCTCCGGACAGGGCCTGTACGAGCAGTACTTC
v_call: TRBV5-6
j_call: TRBJ2-7
d_call: TRBD1
clone_size: many

cdr3_aa: CASSISSPNTEAFF
cdr3_nt: TGTGCCAGTAGTATATCGTCCCCGAACACTGAAGCTTTCTTT
v_call: TRBV19
j_call: TRBJ1-1
d_call: -
clone_size: few

cdr3_aa: CSARDWGGSGGYEQYF
cdr3_nt: TGCAGTGCTAGAGATTGGGGGGGAAGCGGTGGGTACGAGCAGTACTTC
v_call: TRBV20-1
j_call: TRBJ2-7
d_call: TRBD2
clone_size: -

cdr3_aa: CASSRDSIFNSPLHF
cdr3_nt: TGTGCCAGCAGCCGGGACAGCATTTTTAATTCACCCCTCCACTTT
v_call: TRBV6-1
j_call: TRBJ1-6
d_call: TRBD1
clone_size: many

cdr3_aa: CASNIRVWEEKLFF
cdr3_nt: TGTGCCAGCAACATCAGGGTATGGGAAGAAAAGCTGTTTTTT
v_call: TRBV6-1
j_call: TRBJ1-4
d_call: -
clone_size: -

cdr3_aa: CASIRGTEAFF
cdr3_nt: TGTGCCAGCATACGGGGCACTGAAGCTTTCTTT
v_call: TRBV19
j_call: TRBJ1-1
d_call: -
clone_size: many

cdr3_aa: CASSQEGANTGELFF
cdr3_nt: TGTGCCAGCAGCCAAGAGGGGGCGAACACCGGGGAGCTGTTTTTT
v_call: TRBV4-2
j_call: TRBJ2-2
d_call: -
clone_size: many

cdr3_aa: CASSTSGGAADTQYF
cdr3_nt: TGTGCCAGCAGTACCAGCGGGGGGGCCGCAGATACGCAGTATTTT
v_call: TRBV12-3/TRBV12-4
j_call: TRBJ2-3
d_call: TRBD2
clone_size: many

cdr3_aa: CASSLEGAQPQHF
cdr3_nt: TGTGCCAGCAGCTTAGAGGGGGCTCAGCCCCAGCATTTT
v_call: TRBV7-8
j_call: TRBJ1-5
d_call: TRBD1
clone_size: many

cdr3_aa: CASSGSSDTQYF
cdr3_nt: TGCGCCAGCAGCGGTTCATCAGATACGCAGTATTTT
v_call: TRBV5-1
j_call: TRBJ2-3
d_call: -
clone_size: many

cdr3_aa: CASSLVCSRLHF
cdr3_nt: TGCGCCAGCAGCTTGGTCTGTTCACGCCTCCACTTT
v_call: TRBV5-1
j_call: TRBJ1-6
d_call: -
clone_size: -

cdr3_aa: CSAPPPGYNQPQHF
cdr3_nt: TGCAGTGCTCCCCCCCCTGGTTACAATCAGCCCCAGCATTTT
v_call: TRBV20-1
j_call: TRBJ1-5
d_call: -
clone_size: many

cdr3_aa: CASSQTGPGEQFF
cdr3_nt: TGTGCCAGCAGCCAGACAGGTCCCGGTGAGCAGTTCTTC
v_call: TRBV7-3
j_call: TRBJ2-1
d_call: -
clone_size: many

cdr3_aa: CASSLRQGGNYGYTF
cdr3_nt: TGTGCCAGCAGTTTAAGGCAAGGGGGGAACTATGGCTACACCTTC
v_call: TRBV12-3/TRBV12-4
j_call: TRBJ1-2
d_call: -
clone_size: many